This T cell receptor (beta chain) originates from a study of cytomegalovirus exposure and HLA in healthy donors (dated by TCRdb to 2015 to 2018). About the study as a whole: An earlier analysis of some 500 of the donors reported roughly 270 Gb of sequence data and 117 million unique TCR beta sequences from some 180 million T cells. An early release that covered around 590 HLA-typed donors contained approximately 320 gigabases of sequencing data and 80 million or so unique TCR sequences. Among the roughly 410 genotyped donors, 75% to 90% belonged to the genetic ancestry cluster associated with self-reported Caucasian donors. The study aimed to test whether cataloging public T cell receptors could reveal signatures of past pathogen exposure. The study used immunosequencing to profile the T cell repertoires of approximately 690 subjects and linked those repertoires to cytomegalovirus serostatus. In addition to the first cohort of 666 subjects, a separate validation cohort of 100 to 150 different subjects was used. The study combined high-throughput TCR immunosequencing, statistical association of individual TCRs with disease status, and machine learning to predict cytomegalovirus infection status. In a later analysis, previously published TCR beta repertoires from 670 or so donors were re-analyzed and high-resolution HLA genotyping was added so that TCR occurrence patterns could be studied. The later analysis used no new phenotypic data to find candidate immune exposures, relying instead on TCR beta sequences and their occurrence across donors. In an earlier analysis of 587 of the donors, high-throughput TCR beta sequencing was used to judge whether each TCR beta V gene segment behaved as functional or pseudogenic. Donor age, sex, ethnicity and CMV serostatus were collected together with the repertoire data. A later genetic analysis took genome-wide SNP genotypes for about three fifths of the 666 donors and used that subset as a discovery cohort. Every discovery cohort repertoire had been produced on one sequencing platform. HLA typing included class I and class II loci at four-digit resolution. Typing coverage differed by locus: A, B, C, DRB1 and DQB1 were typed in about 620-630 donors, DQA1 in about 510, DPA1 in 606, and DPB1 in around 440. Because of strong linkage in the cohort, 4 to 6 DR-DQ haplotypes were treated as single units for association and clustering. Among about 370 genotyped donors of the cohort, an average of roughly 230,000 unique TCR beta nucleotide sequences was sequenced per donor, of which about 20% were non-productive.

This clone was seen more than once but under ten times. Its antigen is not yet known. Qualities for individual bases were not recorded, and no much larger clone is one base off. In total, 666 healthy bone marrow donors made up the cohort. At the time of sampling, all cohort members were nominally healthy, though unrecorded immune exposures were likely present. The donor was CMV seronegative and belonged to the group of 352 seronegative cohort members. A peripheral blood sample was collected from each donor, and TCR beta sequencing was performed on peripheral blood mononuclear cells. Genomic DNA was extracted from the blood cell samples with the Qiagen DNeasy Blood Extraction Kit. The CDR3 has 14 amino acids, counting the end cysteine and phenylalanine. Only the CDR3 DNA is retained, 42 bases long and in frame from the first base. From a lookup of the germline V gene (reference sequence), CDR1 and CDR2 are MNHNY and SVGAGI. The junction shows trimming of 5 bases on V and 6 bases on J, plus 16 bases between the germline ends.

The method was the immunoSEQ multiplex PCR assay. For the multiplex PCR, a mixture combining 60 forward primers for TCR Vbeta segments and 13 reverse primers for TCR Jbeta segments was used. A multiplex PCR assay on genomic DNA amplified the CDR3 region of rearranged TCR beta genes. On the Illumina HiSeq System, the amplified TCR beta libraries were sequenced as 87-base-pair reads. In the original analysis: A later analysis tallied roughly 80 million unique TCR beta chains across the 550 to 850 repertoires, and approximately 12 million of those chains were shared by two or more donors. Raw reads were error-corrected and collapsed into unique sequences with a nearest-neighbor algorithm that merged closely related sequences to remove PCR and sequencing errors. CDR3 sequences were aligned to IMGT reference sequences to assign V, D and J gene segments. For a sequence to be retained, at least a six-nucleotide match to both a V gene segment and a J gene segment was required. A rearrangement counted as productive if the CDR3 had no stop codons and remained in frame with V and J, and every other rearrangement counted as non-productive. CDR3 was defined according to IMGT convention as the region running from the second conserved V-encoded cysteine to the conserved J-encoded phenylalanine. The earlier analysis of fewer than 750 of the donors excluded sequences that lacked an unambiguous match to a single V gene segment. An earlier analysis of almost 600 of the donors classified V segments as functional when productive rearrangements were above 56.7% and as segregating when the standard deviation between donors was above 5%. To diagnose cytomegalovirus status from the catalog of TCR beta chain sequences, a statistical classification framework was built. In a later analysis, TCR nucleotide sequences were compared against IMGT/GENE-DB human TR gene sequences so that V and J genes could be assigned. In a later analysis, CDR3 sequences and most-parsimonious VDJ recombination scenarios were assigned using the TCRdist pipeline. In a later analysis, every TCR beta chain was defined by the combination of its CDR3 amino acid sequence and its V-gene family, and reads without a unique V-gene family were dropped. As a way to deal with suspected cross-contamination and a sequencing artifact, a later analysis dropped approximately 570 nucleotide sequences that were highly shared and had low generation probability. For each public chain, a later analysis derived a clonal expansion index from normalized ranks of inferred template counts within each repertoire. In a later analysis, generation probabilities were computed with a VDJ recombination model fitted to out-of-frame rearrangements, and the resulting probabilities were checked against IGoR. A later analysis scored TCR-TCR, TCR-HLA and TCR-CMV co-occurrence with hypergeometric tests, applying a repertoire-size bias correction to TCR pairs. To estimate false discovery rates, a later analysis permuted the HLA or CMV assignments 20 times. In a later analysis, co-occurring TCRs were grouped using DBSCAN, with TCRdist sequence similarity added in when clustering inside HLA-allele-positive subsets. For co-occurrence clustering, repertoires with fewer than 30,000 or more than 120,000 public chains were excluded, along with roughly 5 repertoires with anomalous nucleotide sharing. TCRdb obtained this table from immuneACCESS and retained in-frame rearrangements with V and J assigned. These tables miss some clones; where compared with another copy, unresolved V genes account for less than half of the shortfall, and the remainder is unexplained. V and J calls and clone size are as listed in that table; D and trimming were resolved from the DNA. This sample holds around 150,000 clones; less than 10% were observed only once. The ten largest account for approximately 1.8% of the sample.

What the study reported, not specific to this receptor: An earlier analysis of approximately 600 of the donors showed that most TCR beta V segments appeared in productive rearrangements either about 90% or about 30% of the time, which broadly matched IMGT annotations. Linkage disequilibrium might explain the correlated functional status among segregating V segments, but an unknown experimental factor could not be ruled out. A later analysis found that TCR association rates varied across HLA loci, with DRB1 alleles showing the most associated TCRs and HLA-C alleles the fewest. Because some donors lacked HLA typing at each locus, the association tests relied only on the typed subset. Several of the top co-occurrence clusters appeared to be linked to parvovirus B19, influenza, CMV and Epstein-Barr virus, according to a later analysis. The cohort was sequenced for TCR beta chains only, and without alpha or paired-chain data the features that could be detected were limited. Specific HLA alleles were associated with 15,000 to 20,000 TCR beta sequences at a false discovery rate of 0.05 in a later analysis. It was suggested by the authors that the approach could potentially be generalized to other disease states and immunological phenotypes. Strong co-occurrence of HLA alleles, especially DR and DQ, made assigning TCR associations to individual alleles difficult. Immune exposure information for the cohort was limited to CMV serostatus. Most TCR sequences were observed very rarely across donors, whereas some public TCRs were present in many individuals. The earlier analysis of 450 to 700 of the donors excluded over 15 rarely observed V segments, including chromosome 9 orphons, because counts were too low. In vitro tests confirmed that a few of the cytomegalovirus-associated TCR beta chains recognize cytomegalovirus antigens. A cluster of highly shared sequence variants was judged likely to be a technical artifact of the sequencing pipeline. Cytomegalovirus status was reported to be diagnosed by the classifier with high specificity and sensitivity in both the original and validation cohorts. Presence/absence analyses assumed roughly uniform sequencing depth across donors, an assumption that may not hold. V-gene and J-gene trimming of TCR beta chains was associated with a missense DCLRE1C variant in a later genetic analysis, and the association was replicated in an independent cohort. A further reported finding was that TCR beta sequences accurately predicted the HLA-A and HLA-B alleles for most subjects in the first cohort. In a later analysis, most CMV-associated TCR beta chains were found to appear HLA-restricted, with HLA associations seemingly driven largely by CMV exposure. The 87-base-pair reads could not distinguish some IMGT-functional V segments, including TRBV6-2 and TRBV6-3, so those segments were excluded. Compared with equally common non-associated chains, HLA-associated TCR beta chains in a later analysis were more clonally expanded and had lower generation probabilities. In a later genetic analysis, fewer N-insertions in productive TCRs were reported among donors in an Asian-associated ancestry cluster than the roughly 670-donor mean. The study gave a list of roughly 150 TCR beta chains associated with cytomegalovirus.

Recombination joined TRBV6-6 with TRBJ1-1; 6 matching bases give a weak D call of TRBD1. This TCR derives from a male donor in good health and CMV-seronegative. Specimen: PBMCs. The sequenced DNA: TGTGCCAGCAGTCCCCCGACAGGATGGCCTGAAGCTTTCTTT. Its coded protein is CASSPPTGWPEAFF.